Below, 14 T cell receptor beta chains from the same sample are listed, as sequenced in a study of tumor-infiltrating lymphocytes in primary liver carcinoma. Total RNA (around 500 ng) served as template for TCR beta cDNA synthesis primed by a constant-region primer. Nested multiplex PCR, run for three rounds with slightly modified ARM-PCR, yielded TCR beta libraries. For roughly 10 cycles apiece, the opening two PCR rounds ran with TRBV1-TRBV30 forward primers and a C-beta reverse primer. TCRdb re-derived calls from the multiplex PCR reads in MiXCR, one entry per CDR3 protein. Of 250,000 to 350,000 distinct CDR3 sequences in the sample, roughly 60% were seen once. Germline DNA was also extracted, and blood RNA was taken from unsorted whole blood. The specimen sequenced was peripheral blood. The receptors derive from a woman in her thirties with primary liver carcinoma and hepatitis B virus infection.

This clonotype was recorded at least ten times. The genes are TRBV4-2 and TRBJ2-7, with 8 bases that match TRBD1. The J segment lost 4 bases and the V segment lost 0 bases, leaving 5 bases of the junction unmatched. The germline V gene has CDR1 LGHNA and CDR2 YNFKEQ. This CDR3 is 15 amino acids long. The CDR3 region has the DNA TGTGCCAGCAGCCAAGACTGGACAGGGTCTTACGAGCAGTACTTC. Protein: CASSQDWTGSYEQYF.

The chain uses TRBV5-1 and TRBJ2-5, with D perhaps TRBD2 (6 bases). V lost 7 bases and J 4 bases, leaving 8 bases between the germline ends. CDR1 is SGHRS, CDR2 YFSETQ, per germline. The CDR3 is 11 amino acids. CDR3 region: CASRLVETQYF. Written as DNA, the CDR3 is TGCGCCAGCCGACTAGTAGAGACCCAGTACTTC. The full variable domain, its missing parts supplied by reference TRBV5-1 and TRBJ2-5, is KAGVTQTPRYLIKTRGQQVTLSCSPISGHRSVSWYQQTPGQGLQFLFEYFSETQRNKGNFPGRFSGRQFSNSRSEMNVSTLELGDSALYLCASRLVETQYFGPGTRLLVL.

The chain uses TRBV7-8 and TRBJ1-1, with TRBD1 matching 8 bases. The germline V gene has CDR1 SGHVS and CDR2 FQNEAQ. V shed 3 bases, J shed 0 bases, and the junction held 0 bases outside the gene matches. This CDR3 comprises 14 residues. The CDR3 nucleotides are TGTGCCAGCAGCTTGGACAGGGTGAACACTGAAGCTTTCTTT. Translation gives CASSLDRVNTEAFF.

As to this clonotype: A read error may be the cause here, since a much bigger clone is one base away. The genes are TRBV6-1 and TRBJ2-7; weak D call: TRBD2 (5 bases). The germline CDR1 and CDR2 sequences are MNHNS and SASEGT. This CDR3 comprises 13 residues. The CDR3 bases are TGTGCCAGCAGTGAACAGGAGACACCTCTGGAGGACTTC. Residues: CASSEQETPLEDF.

J is TRBJ2-5 and V is TRBV28, with 10 bases lining up with TRBD2. Trimming cost V 1 base and J 5 bases; bases outside gene matches: 25. The CDR3 loop spans 22 amino acids. Germline CDR1 is MDHEN and CDR2 is SYDVKM. CDR3 region: CASSLSDQREGLLPVPLETQYF. Here the CDR3 DNA reads TGTGCCAGCAGTTTATCCGACCAGCGGGAGGGCCTTCTTCCCGTTCCGCTCGAGACCCAGTACTTC.

The V gene is TRBV12-3 or TRBV12-4, the J gene TRBJ2-3; D ambiguous. The V and J ends lost 6 bases and 1 base respectively, with 8 bases between them. This CDR3 has 13 residues. CDR3 DNA: TGTGCCAGCAGGTGGCTCCGCACAGATACGCAGTATTTT. Residues: CASRWLRTDTQYF.

The chain carries TRBV6-6 and TRBJ2-7; 8 positions agree with TRBD1. The germline V gene has CDR1 MNHNY and CDR2 SVGAGI (reference sequence). The CDR3 is 14 residues long. V gave up 5 bases and J gave up 4 bases; unmatched junction bases: 7. In nucleotides, the CDR3 is TGTGCCAGCAGTCAGACAGGGGTCGGTTACGAGCAGTACTTC. Translation: CASSQTGVGYEQYF.

Worth noting for this clonotype: The germline gene is not matched at one end of the junction; a read error may be the cause. This CDR3 is CASSFGISNQSQHF. CDR3 nucleotides: TGTGCCAGCAGCTTCGGGATTAGCAATCAGTCCCAGCATTTT. The V gene is TRBV5-6, the J gene TRBJ1-5; D is uncertain. CDR1 and CDR2 (germline): SGHDT, YYEEEE. The CDR3 contains 14 residues.

With respect to this clonotype: Given the absence of the conserved phenylalanine or tryptophan at the CDR3 end, a read error is likely. The chain has TRBV29-1 and TRBJ2-1, with D unclear. This CDR3 is built from 10 residues. V lost 7 bases and J lost 9, with 10 bases in between. CDR1 and CDR2 from the germline V gene are SQVTM and ANQGSEA. The CDR3 DNA reads TGCAGCGCTACCCGCGTTGAGCAGTTCCTC. Its translation: CSATRVEQFL.

The sample holds one count of this clonotype. The CDR3 carries no conserved terminal phenylalanine or tryptophan, so it likely arises from a read error. The V gene is TRBV6-6, the J gene TRBJ1-5; D may be TRBD1 (5 bases). V gave up 5 bases and J gave up 4 bases, with 12 bases separating them. This CDR3 is built from 14 residues. Germline V CDR1 and CDR2: MNHNY, SVGAGI (reference sequence). The CDR3 DNA reads as TGTGCCAGCAGTACTACAACAGGAAATCAGCCCCAGCATATT. Translated: CASSTTTGNQPQHI.

About this clonotype: The junction does not match germline at one end; this may be a read error. The chain has TRBV5-6 and TRBJ1-6, with D maybe TRBD1 (5 bases). Germline V gene data show CDR1 as SGHDT and CDR2 as YYEEEE. CDR3 length equals 15 residues. The CDR3 DNA reads TGTGCCAACAGCTTGGGATCAGGGTGGAATTCACCCCTCCACTTT. Translating gives CANSLGSGWNSPLHF.

The DNA for the CDR3 is TGTGCCAGCTCCCAGGGGTTCAATCAGCCCCAGCATTTT. Residues: CASSQGFNQPQHF. V is TRBV6-2 or TRBV6-3 and J is TRBJ1-5, with a possible D match to TRBD1 (6 bases). This CDR3 is built from 13 residues. V gave up 8 bases and J gave up 3 bases, with 11 bases separating them. Germline V gene data show CDR1 as MNHEY and CDR2 as SVGEGT.

In this sample, this clonotype turned up a few times. The chain uses TRBV6-6 and TRBJ2-5, with D perhaps matching TRBD1 or TRBD2 (6 bases each). Germline values: CDR1 MNHNY, CDR2 SVGAGI (reference sequence). The V and J ends lost 7 bases and 9 bases respectively, with 24 bases between them. CDR3 length: 15 amino acids. The CDR3 reads CASIHGGGSPLAQYF. CDR3 nucleotide sequence: TGTGCCAGCATACACGGAGGGGGGTCCCCCCTAGCCCAGTACTTC.

Remarks on this clonotype: It may be a read error: a sequence one base away is much more abundant. This chain uses TRBV29-1 with TRBJ1-5; the match to TRBD1 covers 7 bases. The J call may be wrong; the DNA end is better matched by TRBJ2-3. Germline V gene lookup returns CDR1 SQVTM and CDR2 ANQGSEA. The CDR3 totals 13 residues. The CDR3 here is CSVVAGRGQPQYF. CDR3 DNA: TGCAGCGTTGTGGCAGGAAGGGGGCAGCCCCAGTATTTT.